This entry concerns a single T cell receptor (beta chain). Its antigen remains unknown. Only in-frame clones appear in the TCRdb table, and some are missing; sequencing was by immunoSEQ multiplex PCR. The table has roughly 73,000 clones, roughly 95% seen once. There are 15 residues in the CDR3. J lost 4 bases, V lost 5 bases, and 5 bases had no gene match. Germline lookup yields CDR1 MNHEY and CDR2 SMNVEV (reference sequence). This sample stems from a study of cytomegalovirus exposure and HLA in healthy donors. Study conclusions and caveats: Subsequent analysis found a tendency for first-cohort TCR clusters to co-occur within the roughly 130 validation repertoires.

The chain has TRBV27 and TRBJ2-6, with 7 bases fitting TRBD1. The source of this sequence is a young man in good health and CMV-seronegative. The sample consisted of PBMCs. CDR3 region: CASSRQGGGANVLTF. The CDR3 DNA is TGTGCCAGCAGTAGACAGGGTGGCGGGGCCAACGTCCTGACTTTC. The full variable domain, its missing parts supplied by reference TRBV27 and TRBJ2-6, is EAQVTQNPRYLITVTGKKLTVTCSQNMNHEYMSWYRQDPGLGLRQIYYSMNVEVTDKGDVPEGYKVSRKEKRNFPLILESPSPNQTSLYFCASSRQGGGANVLTFGAGSRLTVL.